Following are 15 T cell receptor beta chains from one sample sequenced in a study of CD8+CD57+ T cells in acquired aplastic anemia. The TCR beta profiling, which covered VDJ combination and CDR3 sequence, was carried out using genomic DNA as the template. A single record per CDR3 protein comes from TCRdb applying MiXCR to the reads. The sample has some 180,000 distinct CDR3 sequences, just over 45% seen once. The sequencing input was sorted CD4+, CD8+, or CD8+CD57+ T cells (not recorded which) from PBMCs. The receptors derive from a human donor in good health.

As to this clonotype: One end of the junction is discordant with germline, which a read error may explain. The chain links TRBV5-4 to TRBJ1-1, with 9 bases fitting TRBD1. Germline V gives CDR1 SGHNT, CDR2 YYREEE (reference sequence). CDR3 length: 16 residues. The CDR3 DNA reads as TGTGCCAGCAGCGCACCACAGGGGGCGGGGGACACTGTAGCTTTCTTT. Translating gives CASSAPQGAGDTVAFF.

Remarks on this clonotype: A much bigger clone sits one base away, suggesting this may be a read error. This chain joins TRBV11-3 and TRBJ2-5; the D gene is possibly TRBD1 (5 bases). The CDR3 spans 14 residues. Germline V lookup: CDR1 SGHNT, CDR2 YENEEA. DNA of the CDR3: TGTGCCAACAGCTTAGGCGACAGCCAAGAGACCCAGTACTTC. Translated: CANSLGDSQETQYF.

The J gene is TRBJ2-1, the V gene TRBV7-9; D call uncertain. The V gene lost 5 bases and the J gene lost 8 bases, with 10 bases spanning the gap. The CDR3 runs 12 residues. In germline, CDR1 is SEHNR, CDR2 FQNEAQ (reference sequence). CDR3 in amino acids: CASSRRGDEQFF. CDR3 DNA sequence: TGTGCCAGCAGCCGGAGAGGAGATGAGCAGTTCTTC.

Concerning this clonotype itself: A read error may be the cause here, since a much bigger clone is one base away. The chain is built from TRBV5-1 and TRBJ2-3; 8 positions agree with TRBD2. This CDR3 is 13 amino acids long. Losses at the gene ends were 5 bases for V and 6 bases for J; bases not matched to a gene: 5. In germline, CDR1 is SGHRS, CDR2 YFSETQ. CDR3 region: CASSGASGDTQYF. As DNA, the CDR3 is TGCGCCAGCAGTGGAGCTAGCGGGGATACGCAGTATTTT.

The chain has TRBV20-1 and TRBJ2-3; D unresolved. Trimming stripped 4 bases from V and 5 bases from J, with 10 bases between. The CDR3 spans 12 residues. Germline V lookup: CDR1 DFQATT, CDR2 SNEGSKA (reference sequence). CDR3 amino acids: CSATYLGDTQYF. The CDR3 coding sequence is TGCAGTGCTACCTATCTCGGAGATACGCAGTATTTT.

This clonotype has a handful of counts. The V and J genes are TRBV29-1 and TRBJ2-7; D gene unclear. Trimming pared 1 base from V and 2 bases from J, leaving 6 bases between. Germline V lookup: CDR1 SQVTM, CDR2 ANQGSEA. The CDR3 consists of 12 residues. CDR3 loop: CSVEGVTYEQYF. Here the CDR3 DNA reads TGCAGCGTTGAAGGCGTTACCTACGAGCAGTACTTC.

This clonotype was detected ten times or more. V gene TRBV4-1 combines with J gene TRBJ1-2, with 7 bases that match TRBD1. The trim removed 4 bases at V and 6 bases at J, leaving 20 bases unmatched. Germline CDR1 and CDR2: MGHRA and YSYEKL. CDR3 length equals 18 residues. CDR3 residues: CASSLGRVRDSRADGYTF. In DNA, the CDR3 is TGCGCCAGCAGCCTTGGGCGGGTTCGGGACAGTCGAGCGGATGGCTACACCTTC.

This clonotype has a count of ten or more. This chain joins TRBV5-1 and TRBJ1-2, with 12 bases identical to TRBD1. This CDR3 has 16 residues. Germline V gene data show CDR1 as SGHRS and CDR2 as YFSETQ. Germline trimming cut 4 bases from V and 6 bases from J; bases unmatched to any gene: 10. CDR3 loop: CASSTGTGGKGHGYTF. CDR3 nucleotides: TGCGCCAGCAGCACCGGGACAGGGGGCAAAGGGCATGGCTACACCTTC.

This clonotype was counted only a few times. This chain links TRBV15 with TRBJ1-1; 7 nucleotides align to TRBD1. Germline V gene lookup returns CDR1 LNHNV and CDR2 YYDKDF (reference sequence). The V gene end was trimmed by 3 bases and the J gene end by 4 bases; junction bases not matched to a gene: 5. The CDR3 has 14 amino acids. The CDR3 DNA reads as TGTGCCACCAGCAGGGACGACAGGGTCACTGAAGCTTTCTTT. This codes for CATSRDDRVTEAFF.

CDR3 sequence: CASIRGLSSYEQYF. As DNA, the CDR3 is TGTGCCAGCATCAGAGGGTTGAGCTCCTACGAGCAGTACTTC. The chain carries TRBV28 and TRBJ2-7, with D possibly matching TRBD2 (5 bases). Germline lookup yields CDR1 MDHEN and CDR2 SYDVKM. This CDR3 comprises 14 residues. Trimming left V 7 bases short and J 0 bases short, with 13 bases between.

This clonotype has ten or more counts. V usage is TRBV19 and J usage is TRBJ1-5; unclear D gene. The CDR3 contains 14 residues. The V and J ends lost 5 bases and 4 bases respectively, with 12 bases between them. Germline CDR1 reads LNHDA; CDR2 reads SQIVND (reference sequence). The CDR3 protein is CASSVRDVNQPQHF. DNA of the CDR3: TGTGCCAGTAGTGTGAGGGATGTTAATCAGCCCCAGCATTTT. The variable domain in full, completed from reference TRBV19 and TRBJ1-5, reads DGGITQSPKYLFRKEGQNVTLSCEQNLNHDAMYWYRQDPGQGLRLIYYSQIVNDFQKGDIAEGYSVSREKKESFPLTVTSAQKNPTAFYLCASSVRDVNQPQHFGDGTRLSIL.

A note on this clonotype: The conserved final phenylalanine or tryptophan is absent from the CDR3, which likely points to a read error. This chain links TRBV10-3 with TRBJ2-5; D might be TRBD1 (5 bases). With 5 bases removed from V and 6 bases from J, the gap between germline ends came to 13 bases. Germline V gives CDR1 ENHRY, CDR2 SYGVKD. There are 13 residues in the CDR3. CDR3 DNA sequence: TGTGCCATCAGTTTAGGGGTGGTCAAGACCCAGTACCTC. Its translation: CAISLGVVKTQYL.

The J gene is TRBJ2-5, the V gene TRBV10-3; no clear D. The CDR3 contains 14 residues. Trimming removed 1 base at V and 5 bases at J, with 11 bases between. CDR1 and CDR2 (germline): ENHRY, SYGVKD. Here the CDR3 DNA reads TGTGCCATCAGTGAGTTCGCCCTTGTGGAGACCCAGTACTTC. Translation gives CAISEFALVETQYF.

This clonotype was recorded many times. The chain employs TRBV6-4 and TRBJ1-5, with D tentatively TRBD1 (6 bases). The V gene lost 9 bases and the J gene lost 2 bases, with 14 bases spanning the gap. The CDR3 has 14 residues. Germline CDR1 MRHNA, CDR2 SNTAGT. For the CDR3, the DNA is TGTGCCAGAATGGGGGGGCTCGGCAATCAGCCCCAGCATTTT. Protein: CARMGGLGNQPQHF.

The genes are TRBV24-1 and TRBJ2-7, with 7 bases identical to TRBD2. Gene TRBJ2-5 matches the end of the DNA better, so the J call may be wrong. The CDR3 extends over 14 amino acids. Looked up from germline, CDR1 is KGHDR and CDR2 is SFDVKD. CDR3 sequence reads: CATSKTGGDETQYF. In nucleotides, the CDR3 is TGTGCCACCAGTAAGACGGGAGGCGACGAGACCCAGTACTTC.